This T cell receptor (beta chain) was sequenced during a study of patients and donors after allogeneic stem cell transplantation. TCRdb fed the RT-PCR reads into MiXCR, producing one record per CDR3 protein. The repertoire holds about 150,000 distinct CDR3 sequences, with about a third as singletons. CDR1 MNHEY and CDR2 SVGAGI come from the germline V gene. This CDR3 has 14 amino acids. The V end lost 0 bases, the J end lost 4 bases, and 9 bases lay between the germline ends. The TCR sequence derives from a human donor who was either an allogeneic HSCT recipient or a stem cell or donor lymphocyte infusion donor (not recorded which). It is not recorded whose cells these are; they may come from a transplant donor. The chain links TRBV6-5 to TRBJ1-2; D gene uncertain. The sequenced sample was blood, either unsorted or a sorted T cell fraction (not recorded which). The CDR3 DNA follows: TGTGCCAGCAGTTACTCGAACGGGGTCTATGGCTACACCTTC. Protein: CASSYSNGVYGYTF.